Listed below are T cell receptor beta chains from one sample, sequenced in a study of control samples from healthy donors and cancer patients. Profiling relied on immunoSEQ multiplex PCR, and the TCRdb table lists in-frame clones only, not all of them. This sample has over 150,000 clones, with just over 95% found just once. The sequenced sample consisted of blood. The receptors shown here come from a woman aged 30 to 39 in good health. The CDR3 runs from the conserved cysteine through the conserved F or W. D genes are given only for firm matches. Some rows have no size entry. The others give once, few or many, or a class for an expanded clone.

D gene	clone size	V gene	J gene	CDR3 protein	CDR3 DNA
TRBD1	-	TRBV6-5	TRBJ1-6	CASSRTTGVNSPLHF	TGTGCCAGCAGCCGCACGACAGGGGTTAATTCACCCCTCCACTTT
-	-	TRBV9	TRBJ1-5	CASSVALRDTNQPQHF	TGTGCCAGCAGCGTAGCTCTTAGGGACACCAATCAGCCCCAGCATTTT
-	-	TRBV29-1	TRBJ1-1	CSVAVSEAFF	TGCAGCGTTGCAGTCTCTGAAGCTTTCTTT
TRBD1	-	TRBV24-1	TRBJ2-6	CATSDSPGQGGSGANVLTF	TGTGCCACCAGTGATTCACCGGGACAGGGGGGATCTGGGGCCAACGTCCTGACTTTC
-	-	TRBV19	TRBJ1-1	CASTHSGGVFTEAFF	TGTGCCAGTACCCACTCCGGGGGGGTGTTCACTGAAGCTTTCTTT
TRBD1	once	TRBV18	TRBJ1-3	CASSRQGAGNTIYF	TGTGCCAGCTCCCGACAGGGGGCTGGAAACACCATATATTTT
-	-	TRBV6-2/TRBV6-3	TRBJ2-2	CASSYPRGGRNTGELFF	TGTGCCAGCAGTTACCCCCGTGGGGGGAGGAACACCGGGGAGCTGTTTTTT
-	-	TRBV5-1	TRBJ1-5	CASSLVGNQPQHF	TGCGCCAGCAGCTTGGTGGGGAATCAGCCCCAGCATTTT
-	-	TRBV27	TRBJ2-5	CASSLSVDGTQYF	TGTGCCAGCAGTTTATCGGTGGACGGGACCCAGTACTTC
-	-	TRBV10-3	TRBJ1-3	CAISESRGGSGNTIYF	TGTGCCATCAGTGAGTCCCGTGGAGGGTCTGGAAACACCATATATTTT
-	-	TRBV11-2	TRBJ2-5	CASSLYRVGQETQYF	TGTGCCAGCAGCCTCTACAGGGTAGGGCAAGAGACCCAGTACTTC
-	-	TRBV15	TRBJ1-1	CATSRDVGSEAFF	TGTGCCACCAGCAGAGATGTGGGATCTGAAGCTTTCTTT
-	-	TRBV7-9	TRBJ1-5	CASSSGAGTPQHF	TGTGCCAGCAGCTCGGGGGCAGGGACTCCCCAGCATTTT
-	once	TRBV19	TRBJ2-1	CASSILNLGGNYNEQFF	TGTGCCAGTAGTATATTAAATCTGGGGGGTAACTACAATGAGCAGTTCTTC